This TCR beta chain stems from a study of Graves' ophthalmopathy and Graves' hyperthyroidism. Orbital computed tomography, thyroid ultrasound, TRAb, serum thyroxine and clinical symptoms formed the basis of diagnosis. This clonotype was found many times. Antigen: not known. V was cut by 3 bases and J by 3 bases, with 9 bases left in between. Germline values: CDR1 MNHEY, CDR2 SVGAGI. The CDR3 is 14 amino acids. The authors amplified TCR beta CDR3 regions from RNA transcripts. RT-PCR was first run with HTBI primers, then multiplex PCR in a second round. TCRdb recomputed calls from the multiplex PCR reads with MiXCR, one row per CDR3 protein. The sample holds tens of thousands of distinct CDR3 sequences, under 55% seen once. Study conclusions and caveats: Separation of ophthalmopathy from stable hyperthyroidism was achieved by a 13-signature model, at about 91% sensitivity and roughly 81% specificity. Most thyroid clonotypes with frequency above 0.001 were detected in blood too.

This clonotype was sampled from an adult woman with Graves' ophthalmopathy. The chain couples TRBV6-5 to TRBJ2-1; D is ambiguous. Specimen: peripheral blood. This chain's CDR3 is CASSYGGNYNEQFF. CDR3 sequence (DNA): TGTGCCAGCAGTTATGGTGGGAACTACAATGAGCAGTTCTTC.